This T cell receptor (beta chain) is from a study of blood T cell repertoires in COVID-19 (dated by TCRdb to the early 2020s). About the full investigation: The collaborator samples originated in the United States, Italy and Spain and spanned the acute and convalescent phases of COVID-19. The material from the prospective study consisted of cDNA or gDNA derived from T cells, B-cell-depleted T cells, or PBMCs. The dataset comprised deeply sampled blood TCRbeta repertoires from subjects exposed to, actively infected with, or recovered from COVID-19. The repertoires were made available in a free public database intended to serve as a resource for research on the immune response to SARS-CoV-2. Samples were obtained from the ongoing ImmuneRACE study (first 160 participants) and from approximately 1,200 subjects provided by 6 global collaborators. The sample metadata nearly always contained a de-identified subject ID, COVID-19 status, age in years and sex. Where available, HLA class I and class II types were taken from metadata supplied by the sample provider and were not determined by assay-based typing.

The full study reports these points: The quantity of clinical and demographic metadata differed by source and by participant and was supplied without curation.

Participants in the prospective study were enrolled through a virtual design, were aged 18 to 89 years, and lived in fewer than 30 United States geographic areas. Cohort assignment in the prospective study relied on participant-reported clinical history from a screening survey and a study questionnaire. Exposed participants were defined as having been in contact with someone with a PCR-confirmed or clinician-diagnosed COVID-19 case within 2 weeks of study entry. Each participant in the prospective study had whole blood, serum and a nasopharyngeal or oropharyngeal swab collected by mobile phlebotomists. Additional blood draws and questionnaires over a roughly two-month period could optionally be provided by prospective study participants. Before DNA extraction, prospective study blood samples were shipped either frozen or at room temperature. V trim: 7 bases; J trim: 2 bases; unmatched bases: 9. The CDR3, cysteine through phenylalanine, is 16 amino acids long. Only CDR3 DNA remains: 48 bases, in frame from the first base. From the germline V gene (reference sequence), CDR1 is LNHDA and CDR2 is SQIVND.

As for this clone: The clone's antigen remains unknown. Base qualities are not recorded, but no much larger clone differs from it by a single base.

The immunoSEQ Assay, a bias-controlled multiplex PCR, was used to amplify TCRbeta CDR3 regions from genomic DNA. In the source study's methods: The number of nucleated cells in each sample was estimated by amplification of reference gene primers within the assay. To quantify the absolute abundance of each unique TCRbeta CDR3 rearrangement, sequence reads were collapsed and filtered. For each sample, productive Simpson clonality was calculated as the square root of Simpson's diversity index across productive rearrangements. TCRdb carries this immuneACCESS record with in-frame sequences only. Its versions omit some clonotypes, under half of them owing to an unresolved V gene in the studies checked, with the rest unexplained. V, J and clone size are taken as reported in that table, and D and trimming were inferred from the DNA itself. The sample table holds 350,000 or so clones, of which more than 70% were seen once. Just over 1% of the sample comes from the top ten.

Here the chain combines TRBV19 and TRBJ1-1, and TRBD1 matches 11 of the central bases. The sample comprised PBMCs or T cells enriched from blood (not recorded which). The receptor's source is a woman in her 30s who had been exposed to COVID-19. CDR3 region: CASKNRDRGANTEAFF. The bases read TGTGCCAGTAAGAACCGGGACAGGGGGGCCAACACTGAAGCTTTCTTT.